The sequence of this T cell receptor (beta chain) was determined in a study of human T cells and chemical hapten exposure. Across the whole study: TCR yield per sample varied, mainly due to pooled library volumes.

Study-level points and caveats: The donors suffered from alopecia, so their immune response may not match that of healthy people.

The study's library attached unique molecular identifiers to single cDNA molecules. MiXCR, run by TCRdb on the RACE reads, gives a single entry per CDR3 protein. This sample has a few hundred thousand distinct CDR3 sequences, with over 8% found just once. This clonotype was seen a few times. As yet, its antigen is unknown. Specified time point: pre-sensitization, week 0. Treatment given: therapeutic diphenylcyclopropenone sensitization with weekly scalp DPC. The sequence was collected from a woman between 40 and 55 years old with alopecia areata. Some clones in this sample may be carry-over from other donors' samples. The source was whole blood, collected in connection with sensitization to the hapten diphenylcyclopropenone (DPC).

The CDR3 loop is CASSHLVGPLIGYTF. The DNA of the CDR3 is TGTGCCAGCAGCCATCTCGTCGGGCCCCTTATTGGCTACACCTTC. The chain couples TRBV12-3 or TRBV12-4 to TRBJ1-2; no reliable D call. The V gene lost 6 bases and the J gene lost 7 bases, with 21 bases spanning the gap. There are 15 residues in the CDR3.